These 28 T cell receptor beta chains were sequenced from one sample in a study of blood T cell repertoires in COVID-19. Clones were sequenced by immunoSEQ multiplex PCR, and TCRdb holds only the in-frame ones, with some missing. The repertoire has roughly 100,000 clones, 84% of them found once; the top ten carry around 10%. The material sequenced was peripheral blood. The receptors derive from a man between 40 and 49 years old with active or convalescent COVID-19.

This chain uses TRBV6-2 or TRBV6-3 with TRBJ2-6; D remains unclear. Germline V lookup: CDR1 MNHEY, CDR2 SVGEGT. The V and J ends lost 4 bases and 4 bases respectively, with 2 bases between them. The CDR3 extends over 12 amino acids. CDR3 DNA: TGTGCCAGCAGTTCGGGGGCCAACGTCCTGACTTTC. It yields the protein CASSSGANVLTF.

V usage is TRBV6-2 or TRBV6-3 and J usage is TRBJ1-2; no clear D gene. V gave up 2 bases and J gave up 12 bases, with 13 bases separating them. Per the germline V gene, CDR1 is MNHEY and CDR2 is SVGEGT. The CDR3 consists of 12 residues. The CDR3 is CASSYNAVHDTF. Here the CDR3 DNA reads TGTGCCAGCAGTTACAATGCCGTACACGACACCTTC.

The rearrangement joins TRBV28 to TRBJ1-6; D remains unclear. Germline CDR1 is MDHEN and CDR2 is SYDVKM. V gave up 6 bases and J gave up 4 bases, with 19 bases separating them. This CDR3 comprises 17 residues. The CDR3 here is CASSFIPSRYYNSPLHF. The CDR3 DNA is TGTGCCAGCAGCTTTATCCCCTCGAGATATTATAATTCACCCCTCCACTTT.

The rearrangement joins TRBV9 to TRBJ2-3; D is ambiguous. This CDR3 contains 12 residues. Germline V gene sequence: CDR1 SGDLS, CDR2 YYNGEE. V lost 4 bases to trimming and J lost 5 bases, with 8 bases between them. The CDR3: CASSLRLDTQYF. CDR3 DNA sequence: TGTGCCAGCAGCCTGCGGTTAGATACGCAGTATTTT.

This chain links TRBV30 with TRBJ2-2, with a possible D match to TRBD1 (6 bases). The CDR3 has 12 residues. Trimming removed 4 bases from V and 8 bases from J, with 11 bases in between. CDR1 is GTSNPN, CDR2 SVGIG, per germline (reference sequence). The CDR3 bases are TGTGCCTGGACTTGGACAGCGGGGGAGCTGTTTTTT. It translates to CAWTWTAGELFF.

This chain uses TRBV5-5 with TRBJ1-2; the match to TRBD1 covers 11 bases. The V segment lost 0 bases and the J segment 3 bases; nucleotides outside the gene matches: 1. The germline CDR1 and CDR2 sequences are SGHKS and YYEKEE (reference sequence). There are 15 residues in the CDR3. This CDR3 reads CASSLGTGGDYGYTF. As DNA, the CDR3 is TGTGCCAGCAGCTTGGGGACAGGGGGCGACTATGGCTACACCTTC.

V usage is TRBV3-1 (or the pseudogene TRBV3-2) and J usage is TRBJ2-5, with 7 bases lining up with TRBD2. Germline CDR1 is LGHDT and CDR2 is YNNKEL (reference sequence). The CDR3 sequence is 15 residues long. V lost 2 bases and J lost 4; bases outside the gene matches: 7. The CDR3 spells CASSQMTTGGETQYF. The CDR3 nucleotides are TGTGCCAGCAGCCAAATGACCACGGGAGGAGAGACCCAGTACTTC.

The CDR3 nucleotides are TGTGCCAGCAGCGGTAGCCCTCCCAGCCTCGGTGAGCAGTTCTTC. Its protein product is CASSGSPPSLGEQFF. This rearrangement joins TRBV9 to TRBJ2-1; D remains unclear. CDR3 length: 15 residues. With 3 bases removed from V and 9 bases from J, the gap between germline ends came to 19 bases. From germline, CDR1 is SGDLS and CDR2 YYNGEE.

This clone appeared a few times. The chain combines TRBV27 with TRBJ2-2, with 8 positions matching TRBD2. The V and J ends lost 4 bases and 4 bases, in that order; junction bases with no gene match: 11. This CDR3 region has 17 residues. Germline CDR1 is MNHEY and CDR2 is SMNVEV (reference sequence). This CDR3 is CASSSPLRGDRTGELFF. Here the CDR3 DNA reads TGTGCCAGCAGTTCCCCCTTGCGGGGGGACCGCACCGGGGAGCTGTTTTTT.

This rearrangement joins TRBV19 to TRBJ2-4; D gene ambiguous. The CDR3 consists of 16 residues. Trimming took 0 bases from V and 0 from J, leaving 9 bases between them. Germline assignment: CDR1 LNHDA and CDR2 SQIVND (reference sequence). The CDR3 is CASSIDQALAKNIQYF. In nucleotides, the CDR3 is TGTGCCAGTAGTATAGACCAGGCCCTAGCCAAAAACATTCAGTACTTC.

The CDR3 DNA reads as TGTGCCAGCAACCGACCGGGACAGAAAGAGACCCAGTACTTC. Protein: CASNRPGQKETQYF. The gene calls are TRBV5-4 and TRBJ2-5, with 7 bases identical to TRBD1. CDR1 and CDR2 (germline): SGHNT, YYREEE (reference sequence). The V and J ends lost 6 bases and 3 bases, in that order; junction bases with no gene match: 8. The CDR3 is 14 residues long.

The chain links TRBV7-2 to TRBJ2-7, with TRBD2 as a possible D gene (6 bases). Germline V gene lookup returns CDR1 SGHTA and CDR2 FQGNSA. The CDR3 sequence is 14 residues long. V lost 4 bases and J 1 base, leaving 11 bases between the germline ends. The CDR3 loop reads CASSSSGTSYEQYF. CDR3 in DNA: TGTGCCAGCAGCTCATCCGGGACTTCCTACGAGCAGTACTTC.

The chain is built from TRBV12-5 and TRBJ2-7; perhaps TRBD1 as D (6 bases). V shed 6 bases and J shed 5 bases, with 14 bases lying between them. This CDR3 is 13 amino acids long. Germline-derived CDR1 and CDR2 are LGHNT and FRNRAP. Here the CDR3 reads CASGSTGNNEQYF. CDR3 bases: TGTGCTAGTGGAAGCACAGGGAACAACGAGCAGTACTTC. Variable domain in full (rest from reference TRBV12-5 and TRBJ2-7): DARVTQTPRHKVTEMGQEVTMRCQPILGHNTVFWYRQTMMQGLELLAYFRNRAPLDDSGMPKDRFSAEMPDATLATLKIQPSEPRDSAVYFCASGSTGNNEQYFGPGTRLTVT.

The chain is built from TRBV3-1 (or the pseudogene TRBV3-2) and TRBJ1-4; 7 bases line up with TRBD1. The germline gives CDR1 LGHDT, CDR2 YNNKEL (reference sequence). Trimming took 1 base from V and 7 from J; bases not matched to a gene: 3. The CDR3 has 14 amino acids. The CDR3: CASSQAGGLEKLFF. The CDR3 DNA follows: TGTGCCAGCAGCCAAGCAGGGGGACTTGAAAAACTGTTTTTT.

The chain couples TRBV9 to TRBJ1-1; D gene uncertain. The V gene's germline CDR1 is SGDLS and CDR2 YYNGEE. This CDR3 spans 16 amino acids. Trimming took off 0 bases at V and 2 bases at J, with 14 bases between the two ends. This CDR3 reads CASSVGGGTGNTEAFF. The CDR3 DNA follows: TGTGCCAGCAGCGTAGGCGGTGGCACGGGTAACACTGAAGCTTTCTTT.

J is TRBJ1-5 and V is TRBV28; the D is unclear. V lost 5 bases to trimming and J lost 7 bases, with 15 bases between them. This CDR3 is built from 14 residues. Germline CDR1 MDHEN, CDR2 SYDVKM. The DNA of the CDR3 is TGTGCCAGCAGTCCGGGGTCGGGAGGGCAGCCCCAGCATTTT. This sequence encodes CASSPGSGGQPQHF.

V and J are TRBV19 and TRBJ1-2; D is possibly TRBD1 (5 bases). Germline assignment: CDR1 LNHDA and CDR2 SQIVND (reference sequence). This CDR3 comprises 16 residues. V dropped 4 bases and J dropped 8 bases, with 23 bases sitting between them. CDR3 in amino acids: CASSSRSGGSLDGYTF. The DNA for the CDR3 is TGTGCCAGTAGTAGCCGGTCGGGGGGATCCCTTGACGGCTACACCTTC. Supplemented by reference TRBV19 and TRBJ1-2, the full variable domain reads DGGITQSPKYLFRKEGQNVTLSCEQNLNHDAMYWYRQDPGQGLRLIYYSQIVNDFQKGDIAEGYSVSREKKESFPLTVTSAQKNPTAFYLCASSSRSGGSLDGYTFGSGTRLTVV.

The chain joins TRBV18 to TRBJ2-3, with D possibly being TRBD2 (6 bases). The CDR3 has 15 residues. With 3 bases removed from V and 3 bases from J, the gap between germline ends came to 13 bases. Germline V gene sequence: CDR1 KGHSH, CDR2 LQKENI. CDR3 protein: CASSPGLSHTDTQYF. The CDR3 coding sequence is TGTGCCAGCTCACCCGGACTATCACATACAGATACGCAGTATTTT.

This clone was seen just once. J is TRBJ2-7 and V is TRBV12-3 or TRBV12-4; possible D gene TRBD2, 6 bases. The V and J ends lost 6 bases and 3 bases respectively, with 12 bases between them. CDR3 size: 13 residues. The CDR3 reads CASSPGEFYEQYF. Written as DNA, the CDR3 is TGTGCCAGCAGCCCGGGGGAGTTCTACGAGCAGTACTTC.

The V and J genes are TRBV11-3 and TRBJ2-7; 8 bases are shared with TRBD1. Germline trimming cut 0 bases from V and 4 bases from J; bases unmatched to any gene: 5. Germline lookup yields CDR1 SGHNT and CDR2 YENEEA. The CDR3 length is 15 residues. This CDR3 reads CASSLDRDRRYEQYF. Written as DNA, the CDR3 is TGTGCCAGCAGCTTAGACCGGGACAGGCGGTACGAGCAGTACTTC.

This clone was seen a single time. The rearrangement uses TRBV5-1 and TRBJ1-6, with 7 nucleotides matching TRBD1. The CDR3 loop spans 18 amino acids. Germline trimming cut 0 bases from V and 0 bases from J; bases unmatched to any gene: 6. Germline CDR1 is SGHRS and CDR2 is YFSETQ. The CDR3 protein is CASSLVGQSSSYNSPLHF. The CDR3 coding sequence is TGCGCCAGCAGCTTGGTGGGACAGAGTAGCTCCTATAATTCACCCCTCCACTTT.

The CDR3 coding sequence is TGTGCCAGTAGTAACATTTTTCACATCCGGGACACCGGTATCAGTGGGGGATACGAGCAGTACTTC. Translating gives CASSNIFHIRDTGISGGYEQYF. This chain uses TRBV19 with TRBJ2-7; D is perhaps TRBD1 (6 bases). The CDR3 is made up of 22 amino acids. CDR1 and CDR2 (germline): LNHDA, SQIVND (reference sequence). The V gene lost 4 bases and the J gene lost 4 bases, with 38 bases spanning the gap.

The chain couples TRBV6-5 to TRBJ1-5; TRBD1 matches 8 bases. Looked up from germline, CDR1 is MNHEY and CDR2 is SVGAGI. V gave up 6 bases and J gave up 6 bases; unmatched junction bases: 4. The CDR3 spans 13 residues. CDR3 amino acids: CASSGQGTQPQHF. The DNA of the CDR3 is TGTGCCAGCAGCGGACAGGGTACTCAGCCCCAGCATTTT.

The chain joins TRBV19 to TRBJ2-2; unclear D gene. The CDR3 contains 13 residues. Trimming stripped 5 bases from V and 6 bases from J, with 10 bases between. CDR1 and CDR2 (germline): LNHDA, SQIVND (reference sequence). The CDR3 here is CASSFIPPGELFF. In nucleotides, the CDR3 is TGTGCCAGTAGTTTTATCCCTCCCGGGGAGCTGTTTTTT.

This clone was seen just once. V usage is TRBV2 and J usage is TRBJ2-7; D is unresolved. Deletions cut 8 bases from V and 0 bases from J, with 11 bases between. Germline V gives CDR1 SNHLY, CDR2 FYNNEI. The CDR3 extends over 13 amino acids. The DNA for the CDR3 is TGTGCCAGCGCTGGTGGCAGCTCCTACGAGCAGTACTTC. It is translated as CASAGGSSYEQYF.

This clone was picked up one time. The chain carries TRBV5-1 and TRBJ2-4; 7 bases are shared with TRBD1. The CDR3 extends over 16 amino acids. Germline CDR1 is SGHRS and CDR2 is YFSETQ. The trim removed 4 bases at V and 0 bases at J, leaving 7 bases unmatched. CDR3 loop: CASSQGTDLAKNIQYF. The CDR3 DNA reads as TGCGCCAGCAGCCAGGGGACAGACTTAGCCAAAAACATTCAGTACTTC.

The chain recombines TRBV28 with TRBJ2-2, with 7 bases fitting TRBD2. Germline V gene data show CDR1 as MDHEN and CDR2 as SYDVKM. The ends lost 3 bases at V and 2 bases at J; junction bases unmatched: 3. The CDR3 has 15 residues. The CDR3 here is CASSLGGVNTGELFF. The CDR3 DNA is TGTGCCAGCAGTTTGGGGGGGGTCAACACCGGGGAGCTGTTTTTT. The entire variable domain, with the rest obtained from reference TRBV28 and TRBJ2-2, is as follows: DVKVTQSSRYLVKRTGEKVFLECVQDMDHENMFWYRQDPGLGLRLIYFSYDVKMKEKGDIPEGYSVSREKKERFSLILESASTNQTSMYLCASSLGGVNTGELFFGEGSRLTVL.

The J gene is TRBJ2-2, the V gene TRBV20-1; 9 positions agree with TRBD1. V lost 5 bases and J lost 12; bases outside the gene matches: 4. Germline lookup yields CDR1 DFQATT and CDR2 SNEGSKA (reference sequence). The CDR3 loop spans 11 amino acids. CDR3 nucleotides: TGCAGTGCTCCTGACAGGGGGAAGCTGTTTTTT. It encodes CSAPDRGKLFF.